Listed below are T cell receptor beta chains from one sample, sequenced in a study of shared clonotypes between healthy human individuals. The protocol was immunoSEQ multiplex PCR, while the TCRdb copy is restricted to in-frame clones and leaves out a portion. The data contain about 2 million clones, roughly 94% of them seen just once; the ten biggest clones take up under 0.15%. Sequenced input: naive CD4+ T cells sorted from blood. These receptors were collected from a man younger than 30 in good health. CDR3s leave out the opening cysteine and the closing phenylalanine or tryptophan.

V	J	CDR3
TRBV29-1	TRBJ1-2	SVEEGGYGYT
TRBV2	TRBJ2-1	ASSETSGRVVEQF
TRBV2	TRBJ2-7	ASSDDGAYEQY
TRBV21-1	TRBJ1-2	ASSIRPTPLNYGYT
TRBV28	TRBJ2-5	ASSLSQAGVRETQY
TRBV18	TRBJ2-7	ASSPGRQQYEQY
TRBV10-3	TRBJ1-1	AISESVVGTANTEAF
TRBV11-2	TRBJ2-3	ASSLGDRASGDTQY
TRBV5-6	TRBJ2-1	ASSRNRVSNEF
TRBV19	TRBJ2-6	ATSSGANVLT
TRBV27	TRBJ1-3	ASSRDRDGNTIY
TRBV2	TRBJ1-4	ASVRGEKLF
TRBV9	TRBJ1-1	ASSAIYWDGETNTEAF
TRBV20-1	TRBJ1-2	SATFSYGYT
TRBV30	TRBJ1-1	AWMRGNTEAF
TRBV5-1	TRBJ1-4	ASSSQRAPLEKLF
TRBV7-2	TRBJ2-7	ASSSPPGAGNVYEQY
TRBV4-3	TRBJ2-2	ASSQDRGMGELF
TRBV11-2	TRBJ2-7	ASRGAGPIEQY
TRBV15	TRBJ2-5	ATSRGEQETQY
TRBV7-8	TRBJ1-4	ASSLMEGPKREKLF
TRBV5-1	TRBJ1-5	ASSSDGSRSQPQH
TRBV29-1	TRBJ2-7	SVVNSYEQY
TRBV25-1	TRBJ2-7	ASRRTYEQY
TRBV5-1	TRBJ2-3	ASTRTGAPTTDTQY
TRBV25-1	TRBJ2-2	ASSDRTRSGELF
TRBV7-2	TRBJ2-4	ASSPMVSDAKNIQY
TRBV6-5	TRBJ2-7	ASRLAGPYEQY
TRBV5-4	TRBJ1-2	ASSSNGQVDVHGYT
TRBV28	TRBJ1-1	ASRGYTEAF
TRBV11-2	TRBJ1-2	ASSPTGADIGYT
TRBV28	TRBJ1-5	ASSRLDGRNQPQH
TRBV27	TRBJ2-7	ASSLRLATLSEQY
TRBV2	TRBJ2-7	ASSTQGKSYEQY
TRBV5-4	TRBJ2-4	ASSSITGGEEGKNIQY
TRBV4-3	TRBJ2-5	ASSQEGRGETQY
TRBV5-4	TRBJ1-4	ASSFPNEKLF